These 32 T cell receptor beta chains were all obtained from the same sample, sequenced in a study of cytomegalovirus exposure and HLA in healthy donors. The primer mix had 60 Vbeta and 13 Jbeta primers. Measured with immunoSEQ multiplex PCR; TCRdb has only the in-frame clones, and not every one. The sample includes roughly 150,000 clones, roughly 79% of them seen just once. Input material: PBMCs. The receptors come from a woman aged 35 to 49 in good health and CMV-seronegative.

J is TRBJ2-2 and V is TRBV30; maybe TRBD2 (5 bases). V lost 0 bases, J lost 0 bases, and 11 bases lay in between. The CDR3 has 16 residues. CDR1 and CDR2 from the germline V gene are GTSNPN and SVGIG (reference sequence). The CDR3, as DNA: TGTGCCTGGAGTGTACGGGGTGCCCCGAACACCGGGGAGCTGTTTTTT. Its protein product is CAWSVRGAPNTGELFF.

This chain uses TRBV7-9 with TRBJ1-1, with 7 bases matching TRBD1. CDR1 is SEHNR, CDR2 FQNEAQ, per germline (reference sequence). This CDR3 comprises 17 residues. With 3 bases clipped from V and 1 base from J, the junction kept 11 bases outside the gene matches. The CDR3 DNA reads TGTGCCAGCAGCTTCGGAGGGACAGTAGACTCGAACACTGAAGCTTTCTTT. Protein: CASSFGGTVDSNTEAFF.

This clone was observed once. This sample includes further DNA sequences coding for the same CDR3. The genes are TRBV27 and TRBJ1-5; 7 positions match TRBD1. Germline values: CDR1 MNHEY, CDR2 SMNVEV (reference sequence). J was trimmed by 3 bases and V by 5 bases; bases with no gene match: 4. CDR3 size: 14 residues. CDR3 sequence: CASSLGQSNQPQHF. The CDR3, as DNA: TGTGCCAGCAGTCTGGGACAGTCCAATCAGCCCCAGCATTTT.

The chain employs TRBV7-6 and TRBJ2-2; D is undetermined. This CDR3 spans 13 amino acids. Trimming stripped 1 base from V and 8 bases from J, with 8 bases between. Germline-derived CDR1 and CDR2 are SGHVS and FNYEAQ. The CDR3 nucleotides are TGTGCCAGCAGCTTAGGGAGCCGGGGGGAGCTGTTTTTT. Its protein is CASSLGSRGELFF.

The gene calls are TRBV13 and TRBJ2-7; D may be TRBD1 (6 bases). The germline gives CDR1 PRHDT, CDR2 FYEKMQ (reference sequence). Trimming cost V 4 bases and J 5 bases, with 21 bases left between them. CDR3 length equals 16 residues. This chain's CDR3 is CASSSWSPGARDEQYF. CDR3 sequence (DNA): TGTGCCAGCAGCTCCTGGTCACCAGGGGCGCGGGACGAGCAGTACTTC.

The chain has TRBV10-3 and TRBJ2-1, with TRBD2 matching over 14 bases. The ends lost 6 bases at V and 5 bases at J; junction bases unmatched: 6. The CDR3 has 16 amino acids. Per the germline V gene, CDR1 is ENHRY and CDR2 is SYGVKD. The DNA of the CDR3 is TGTGCCATCAGGAGGGGACTAGCGGGAGTCCACAATGAGCAGTTCTTC. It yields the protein CAIRRGLAGVHNEQFF.

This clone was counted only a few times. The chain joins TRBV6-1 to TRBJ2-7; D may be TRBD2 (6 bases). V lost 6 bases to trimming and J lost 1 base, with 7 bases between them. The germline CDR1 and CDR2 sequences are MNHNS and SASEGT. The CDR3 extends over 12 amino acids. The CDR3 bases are TGTGCCAGCAGCGGGACTTCCTACGAGCAGTACTTC. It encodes CASSGTSYEQYF.

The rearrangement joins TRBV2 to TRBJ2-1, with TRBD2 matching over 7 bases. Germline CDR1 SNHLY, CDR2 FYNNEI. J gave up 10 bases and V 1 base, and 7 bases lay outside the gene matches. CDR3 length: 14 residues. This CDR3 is CASSEEAGYREQFF. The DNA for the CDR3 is TGTGCCAGCAGTGAAGAAGCGGGATACCGAGAGCAGTTCTTC.

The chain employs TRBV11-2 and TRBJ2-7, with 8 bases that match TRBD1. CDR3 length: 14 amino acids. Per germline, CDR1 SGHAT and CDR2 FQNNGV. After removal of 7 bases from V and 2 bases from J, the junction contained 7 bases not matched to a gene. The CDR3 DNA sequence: TGTGCCAGCATAGGACAGGGTCTCACCTACGAGCAGTACTTC. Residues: CASIGQGLTYEQYF.

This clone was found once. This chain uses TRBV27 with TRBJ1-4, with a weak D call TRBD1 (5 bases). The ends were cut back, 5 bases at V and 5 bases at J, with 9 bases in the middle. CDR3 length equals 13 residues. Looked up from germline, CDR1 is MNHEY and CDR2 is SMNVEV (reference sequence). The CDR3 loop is CASSRQTNEKLFF. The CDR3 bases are TGTGCCAGCAGTAGACAGACGAATGAAAAACTGTTTTTT.

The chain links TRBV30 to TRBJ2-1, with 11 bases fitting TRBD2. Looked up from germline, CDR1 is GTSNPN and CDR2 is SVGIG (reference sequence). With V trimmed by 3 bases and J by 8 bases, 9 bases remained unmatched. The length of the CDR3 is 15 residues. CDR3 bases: TGTGCCTGGAGCGAACTAGCGGGAGACCGGCATGAGCAGTTCTTC. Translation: CAWSELAGDRHEQFF.

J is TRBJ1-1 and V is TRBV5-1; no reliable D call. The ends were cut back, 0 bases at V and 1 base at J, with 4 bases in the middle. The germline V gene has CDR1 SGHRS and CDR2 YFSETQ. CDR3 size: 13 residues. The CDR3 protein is CASSLARNTEAFF. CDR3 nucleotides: TGCGCCAGCAGCTTGGCCAGGAACACTGAAGCTTTCTTT.

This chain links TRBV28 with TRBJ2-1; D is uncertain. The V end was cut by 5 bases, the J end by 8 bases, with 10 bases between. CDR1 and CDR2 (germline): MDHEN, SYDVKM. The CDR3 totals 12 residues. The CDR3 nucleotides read TGTGCCAGCAGTGCGGCGTGGGATGAGCAGTTCTTC. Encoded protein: CASSAAWDEQFF.

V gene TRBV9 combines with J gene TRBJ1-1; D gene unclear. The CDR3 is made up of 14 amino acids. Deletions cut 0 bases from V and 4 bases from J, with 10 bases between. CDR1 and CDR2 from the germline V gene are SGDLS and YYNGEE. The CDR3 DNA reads TGTGCCAGCAGCGTAGACCACGGACTCACTGAAGCTTTCTTT. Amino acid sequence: CASSVDHGLTEAFF.

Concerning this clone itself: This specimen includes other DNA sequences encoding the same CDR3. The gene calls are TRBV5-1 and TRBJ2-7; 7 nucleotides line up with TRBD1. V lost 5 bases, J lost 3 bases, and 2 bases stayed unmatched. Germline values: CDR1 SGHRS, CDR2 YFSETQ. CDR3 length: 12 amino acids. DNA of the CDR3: TGCGCCAGCAGTTCAGGGGGCTACGAGCAGTACTTC. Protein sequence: CASSSGGYEQYF.

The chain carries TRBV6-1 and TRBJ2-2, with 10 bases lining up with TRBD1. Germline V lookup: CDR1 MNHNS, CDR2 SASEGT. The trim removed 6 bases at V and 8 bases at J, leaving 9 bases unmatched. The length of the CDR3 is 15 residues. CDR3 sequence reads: CASRAGTGDWGELFF. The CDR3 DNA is TGTGCCAGCAGAGCCGGGACAGGGGACTGGGGGGAGCTGTTTTTT.

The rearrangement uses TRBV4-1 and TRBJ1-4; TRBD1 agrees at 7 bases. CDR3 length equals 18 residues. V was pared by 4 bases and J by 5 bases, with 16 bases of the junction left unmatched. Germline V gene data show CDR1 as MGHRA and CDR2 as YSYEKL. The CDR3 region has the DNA TGCGCCAGCAGCCGGGACAGCCAACCCCCACCTCTAAATGAAAAACTGTTTTTT. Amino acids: CASSRDSQPPPLNEKLFF.

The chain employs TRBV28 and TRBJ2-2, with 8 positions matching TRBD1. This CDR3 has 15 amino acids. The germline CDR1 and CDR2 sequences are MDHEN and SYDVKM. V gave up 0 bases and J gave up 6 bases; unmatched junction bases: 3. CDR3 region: CASSLWQGAAGELFF. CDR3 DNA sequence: TGTGCCAGCAGTTTATGGCAGGGGGCCGCCGGGGAGCTGTTTTTT.

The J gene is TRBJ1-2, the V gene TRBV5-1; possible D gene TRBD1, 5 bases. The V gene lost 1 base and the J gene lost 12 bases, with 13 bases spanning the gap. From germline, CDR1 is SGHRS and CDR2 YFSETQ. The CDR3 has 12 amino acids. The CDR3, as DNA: TGCGCCAGCAGCTTGTACGGCAGGGCCGACACCTTC. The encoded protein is CASSLYGRADTF.

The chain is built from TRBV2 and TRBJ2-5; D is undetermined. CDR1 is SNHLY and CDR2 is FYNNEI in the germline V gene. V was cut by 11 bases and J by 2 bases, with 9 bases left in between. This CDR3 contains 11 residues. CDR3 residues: CALFQQETQYF. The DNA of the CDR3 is TGTGCCCTCTTCCAGCAAGAGACCCAGTACTTC.

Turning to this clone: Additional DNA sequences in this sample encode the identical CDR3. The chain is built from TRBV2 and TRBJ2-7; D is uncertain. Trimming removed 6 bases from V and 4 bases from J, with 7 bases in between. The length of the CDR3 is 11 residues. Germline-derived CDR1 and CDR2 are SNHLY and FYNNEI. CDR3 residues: CASSPTYEQYF. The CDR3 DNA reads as TGTGCCAGCAGCCCCACTTACGAGCAGTACTTC.

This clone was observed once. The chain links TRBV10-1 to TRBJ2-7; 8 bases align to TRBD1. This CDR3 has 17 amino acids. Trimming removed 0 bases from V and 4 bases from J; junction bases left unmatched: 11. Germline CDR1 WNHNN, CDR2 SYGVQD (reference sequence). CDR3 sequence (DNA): TGCGCCAGCAGTGAGTCAATCTATCGGGACAGGCCGTACGAGCAGTACTTC. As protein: CASSESIYRDRPYEQYF.

For the CDR3, the DNA is TGTGCCAGCAGTTCCCTGACAGGACCTACTAGGGTCACTGAAGCTTTCTTT. Encoded protein: CASSSLTGPTRVTEAFF. This chain links TRBV27 with TRBJ1-1; D perhaps matches TRBD1 (6 bases). Germline CDR1 MNHEY, CDR2 SMNVEV (reference sequence). With 4 bases removed from V and 4 bases from J, the gap between germline ends came to 22 bases. There are 17 residues in the CDR3.

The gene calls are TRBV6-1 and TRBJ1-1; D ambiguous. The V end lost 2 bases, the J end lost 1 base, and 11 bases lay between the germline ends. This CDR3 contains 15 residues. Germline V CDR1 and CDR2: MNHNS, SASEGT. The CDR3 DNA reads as TGTGCCAGCAGTGAATACAGCTCCTCGAACACTGAAGCTTTCTTT. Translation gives CASSEYSSSNTEAFF.

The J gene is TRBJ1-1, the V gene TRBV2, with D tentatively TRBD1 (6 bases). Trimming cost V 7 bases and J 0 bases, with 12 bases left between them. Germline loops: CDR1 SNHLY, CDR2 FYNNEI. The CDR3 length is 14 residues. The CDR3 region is CASTSDRLNTEAFF. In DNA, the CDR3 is TGTGCCAGCACATCAGACAGGCTGAACACTGAAGCTTTCTTT.

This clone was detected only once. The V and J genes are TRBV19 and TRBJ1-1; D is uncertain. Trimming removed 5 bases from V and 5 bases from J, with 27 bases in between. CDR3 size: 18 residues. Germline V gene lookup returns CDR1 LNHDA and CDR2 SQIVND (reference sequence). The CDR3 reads CASSSLYGLGLPPTEAFF. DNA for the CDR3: TGTGCCAGTAGTTCCCTATATGGTCTCGGACTGCCCCCGACTGAAGCTTTCTTT.

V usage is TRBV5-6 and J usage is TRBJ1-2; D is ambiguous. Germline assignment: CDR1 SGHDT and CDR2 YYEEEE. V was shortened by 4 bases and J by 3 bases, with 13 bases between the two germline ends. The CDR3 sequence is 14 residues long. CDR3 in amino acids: CASSPTVVDYGYTF. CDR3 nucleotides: TGTGCCAGCAGCCCGACTGTAGTGGACTATGGCTACACCTTC.

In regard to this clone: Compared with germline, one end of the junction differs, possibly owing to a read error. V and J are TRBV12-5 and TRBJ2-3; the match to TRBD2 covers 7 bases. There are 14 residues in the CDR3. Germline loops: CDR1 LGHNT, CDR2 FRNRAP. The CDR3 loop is CASGLGGSKDTQYF. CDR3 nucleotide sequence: TGTGCTAGTGGTTTGGGCGGGAGCAAAGATACGCAGTATTTT.

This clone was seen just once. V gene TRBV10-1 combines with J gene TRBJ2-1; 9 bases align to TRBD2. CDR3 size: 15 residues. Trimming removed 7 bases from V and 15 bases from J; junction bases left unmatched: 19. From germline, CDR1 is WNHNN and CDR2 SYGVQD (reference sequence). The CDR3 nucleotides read TGCGCCAGCATCATGATGGTAGCGGGAGCCATCGGCGGGTTCTTC. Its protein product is CASIMMVAGAIGGFF.

CDR3 residues: CSVRGTSKGHNEQFF. In DNA form, the CDR3 reads TGCAGCGTACGAGGGACTTCTAAAGGGCACAATGAGCAGTTCTTC. This chain uses TRBV29-1 with TRBJ2-1; TRBD2 might be the D (6 bases). Between the trimmed V and J ends, which lost 6 bases and 5 bases, there was a span of 20 bases. There are 15 residues in the CDR3. Germline V gene data show CDR1 as SQVTM and CDR2 as ANQGSEA.

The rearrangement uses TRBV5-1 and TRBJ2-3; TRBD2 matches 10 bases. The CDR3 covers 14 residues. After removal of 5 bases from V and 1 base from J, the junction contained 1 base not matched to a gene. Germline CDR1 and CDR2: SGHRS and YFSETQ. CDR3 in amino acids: CASRAGGGTDTQYF. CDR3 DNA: TGCGCCAGCAGAGCGGGAGGGGGCACAGATACGCAGTATTTT.

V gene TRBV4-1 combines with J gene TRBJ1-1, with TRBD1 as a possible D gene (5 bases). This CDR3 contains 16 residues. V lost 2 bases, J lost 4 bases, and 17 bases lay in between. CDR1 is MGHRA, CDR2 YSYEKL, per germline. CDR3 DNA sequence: TGCGCCAGCAGCCAACCAATAGGGGAATTAGTCACTGAAGCTTTCTTT. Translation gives CASSQPIGELVTEAFF.